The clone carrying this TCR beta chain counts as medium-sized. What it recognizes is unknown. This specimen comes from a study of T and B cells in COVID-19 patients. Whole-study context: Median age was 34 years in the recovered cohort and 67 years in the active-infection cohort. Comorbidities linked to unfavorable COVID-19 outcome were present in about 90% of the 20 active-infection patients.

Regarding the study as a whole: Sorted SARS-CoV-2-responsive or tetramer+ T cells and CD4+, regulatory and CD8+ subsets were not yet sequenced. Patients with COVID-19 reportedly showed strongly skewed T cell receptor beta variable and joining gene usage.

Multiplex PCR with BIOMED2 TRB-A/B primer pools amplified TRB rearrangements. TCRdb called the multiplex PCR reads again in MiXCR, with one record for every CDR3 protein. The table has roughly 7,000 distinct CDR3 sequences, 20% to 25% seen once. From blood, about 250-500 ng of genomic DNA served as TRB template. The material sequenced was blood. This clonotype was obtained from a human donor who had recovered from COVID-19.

The CDR3 loop reads CASSAASGGSTDTQYF. CDR3 sequence (DNA): TGTGCCAGCAGTGCGGCTAGCGGGGGGAGCACAGATACGCAGTATTTT. V is TRBV6-5 and J is TRBJ2-3; 11 bases line up with TRBD2. Germline CDR1 and CDR2: MNHEY and SVGAGI. The CDR3 consists of 16 residues. J was trimmed by 0 bases and V by 5 bases; bases with no gene match: 4.